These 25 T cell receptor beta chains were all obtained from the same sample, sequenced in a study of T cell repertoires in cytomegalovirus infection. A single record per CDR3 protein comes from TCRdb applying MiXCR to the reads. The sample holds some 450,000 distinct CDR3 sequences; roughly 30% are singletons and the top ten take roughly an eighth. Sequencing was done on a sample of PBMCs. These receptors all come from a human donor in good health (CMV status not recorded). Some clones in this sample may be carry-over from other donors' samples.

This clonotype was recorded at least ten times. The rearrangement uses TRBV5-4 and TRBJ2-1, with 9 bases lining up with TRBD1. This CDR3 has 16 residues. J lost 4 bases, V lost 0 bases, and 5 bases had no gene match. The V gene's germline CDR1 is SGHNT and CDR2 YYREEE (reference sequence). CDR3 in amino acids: CASSLGGQGSYNEQFF. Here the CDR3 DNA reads TGTGCCAGCAGCTTGGGGGGACAGGGTTCATACAATGAGCAGTTCTTC.

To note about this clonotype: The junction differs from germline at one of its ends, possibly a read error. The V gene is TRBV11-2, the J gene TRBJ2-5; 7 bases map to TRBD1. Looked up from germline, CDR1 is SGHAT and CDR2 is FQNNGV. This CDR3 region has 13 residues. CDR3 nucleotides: TGTGCCATCAGCCGAGACAGGGAAGAGACCCAGTACTTC. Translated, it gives CAISRDREETQYF.

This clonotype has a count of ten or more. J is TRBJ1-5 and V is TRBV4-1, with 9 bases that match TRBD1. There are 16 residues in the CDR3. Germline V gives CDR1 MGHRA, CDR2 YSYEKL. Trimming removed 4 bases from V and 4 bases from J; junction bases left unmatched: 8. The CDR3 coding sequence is TGCGCCAGCAGCCGGAACCGGGACAGGGATAATCAGCCCCAGCATTTT. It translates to CASSRNRDRDNQPQHF.

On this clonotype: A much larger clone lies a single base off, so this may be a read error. DNA of the CDR3: TGTGCCAGCCGCTTGGGGCGGTGGCAGGGCGTACCCTACGAGCAGTACTTC. It specifies CASRLGRWQGVPYEQYF. The chain joins TRBV7-8 to TRBJ2-7; tentative D call: TRBD1 (5 bases). The germline V gene encodes CDR1 SGHVS and CDR2 FQNEAQ. The CDR3 covers 17 residues.

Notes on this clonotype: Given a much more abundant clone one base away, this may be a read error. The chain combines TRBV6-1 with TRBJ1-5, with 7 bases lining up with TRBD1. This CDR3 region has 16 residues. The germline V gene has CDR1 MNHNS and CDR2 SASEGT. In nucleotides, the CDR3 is TGTGCCAGCAAGTTCACCCGACAGGGAGGCAATCCGCCCCAGCATTTT. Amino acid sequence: CASKFTRQGGNPPQHF.

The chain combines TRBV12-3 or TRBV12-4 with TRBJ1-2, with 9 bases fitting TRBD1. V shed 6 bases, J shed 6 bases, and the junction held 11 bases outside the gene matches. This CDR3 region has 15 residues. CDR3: CASSRPGQGLNGYTF. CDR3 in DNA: TGTGCCAGCAGCCGACCGGGACAGGGATTAAATGGCTACACCTTC.

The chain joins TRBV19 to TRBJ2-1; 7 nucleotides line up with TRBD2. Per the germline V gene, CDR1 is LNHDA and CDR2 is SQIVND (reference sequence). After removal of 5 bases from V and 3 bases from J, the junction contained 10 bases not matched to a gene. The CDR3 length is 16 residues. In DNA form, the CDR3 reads TGTGCCAGTAGTGACACCGGCGGGGGTGTCTACAATGAGCAGTTCTTC. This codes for CASSDTGGGVYNEQFF.

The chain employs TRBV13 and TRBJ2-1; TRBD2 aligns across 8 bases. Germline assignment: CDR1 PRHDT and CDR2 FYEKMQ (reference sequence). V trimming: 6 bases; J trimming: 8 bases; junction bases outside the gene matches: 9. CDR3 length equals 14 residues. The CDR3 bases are TGTGCCAGCAGACGGGGGGGGCGTAAGGATGAGCAGTTCTTC. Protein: CASRRGGRKDEQFF.

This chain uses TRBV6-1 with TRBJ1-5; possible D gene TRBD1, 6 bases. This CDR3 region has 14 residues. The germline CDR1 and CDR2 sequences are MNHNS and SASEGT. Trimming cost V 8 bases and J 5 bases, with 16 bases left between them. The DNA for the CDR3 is TGTGCCAGCCTCAAACAGGGAGAATATCAGCCCCAGCATTTT. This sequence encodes CASLKQGEYQPQHF.

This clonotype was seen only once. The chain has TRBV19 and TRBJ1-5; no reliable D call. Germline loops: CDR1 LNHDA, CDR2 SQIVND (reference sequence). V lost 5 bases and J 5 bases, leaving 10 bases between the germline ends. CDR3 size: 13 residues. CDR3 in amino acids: CASSDHGDQPQHF. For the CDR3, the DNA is TGTGCCAGTAGTGACCATGGCGATCAGCCCCAGCATTTT.

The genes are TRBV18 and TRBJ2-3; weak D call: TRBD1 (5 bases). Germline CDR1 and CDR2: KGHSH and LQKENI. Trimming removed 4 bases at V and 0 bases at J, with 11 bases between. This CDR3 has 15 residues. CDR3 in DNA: TGTGCCAGCTCACAGACAGTTACTAGCACAGATACGCAGTATTTT. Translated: CASSQTVTSTDTQYF. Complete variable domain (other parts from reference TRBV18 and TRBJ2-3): NAGVMQNPRHLVRRRGQEARLRCSPMKGHSHVYWYRQLPEEGLKFMVYLQKENIIDESGMPKERFSAEFPKEGPSILRIQQVVRGDSAAYFCASSQTVTSTDTQYFGPGTRLTVL.

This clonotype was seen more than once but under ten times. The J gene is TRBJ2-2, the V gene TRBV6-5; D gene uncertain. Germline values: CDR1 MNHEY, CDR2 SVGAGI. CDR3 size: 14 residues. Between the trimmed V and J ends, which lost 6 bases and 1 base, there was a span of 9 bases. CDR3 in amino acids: CASSKTGNTGELFF. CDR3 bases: TGTGCCAGCAGCAAGACTGGGAACACCGGGGAGCTGTTTTTT.

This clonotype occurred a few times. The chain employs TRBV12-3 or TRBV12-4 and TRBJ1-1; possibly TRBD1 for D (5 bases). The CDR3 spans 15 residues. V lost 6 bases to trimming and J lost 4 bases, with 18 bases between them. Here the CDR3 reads CASSRASGLGTEAFF. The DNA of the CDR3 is TGTGCCAGCAGCCGCGCCTCAGGGCTTGGCACTGAAGCTTTCTTT.

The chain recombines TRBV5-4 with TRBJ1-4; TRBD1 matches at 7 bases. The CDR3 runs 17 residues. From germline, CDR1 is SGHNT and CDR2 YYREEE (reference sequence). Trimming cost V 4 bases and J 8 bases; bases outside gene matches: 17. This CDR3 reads CASSTKTTGRGREKLFF. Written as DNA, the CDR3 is TGTGCCAGCAGCACTAAGACGACAGGGAGGGGAAGGGAAAAACTGTTTTTT.

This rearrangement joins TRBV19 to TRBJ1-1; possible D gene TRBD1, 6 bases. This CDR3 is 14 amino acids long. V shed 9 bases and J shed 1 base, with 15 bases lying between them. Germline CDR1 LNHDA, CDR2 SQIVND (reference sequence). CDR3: CASDDDRPNTEAFF. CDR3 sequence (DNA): TGTGCCAGCGATGACGACAGGCCGAACACTGAAGCTTTCTTT.

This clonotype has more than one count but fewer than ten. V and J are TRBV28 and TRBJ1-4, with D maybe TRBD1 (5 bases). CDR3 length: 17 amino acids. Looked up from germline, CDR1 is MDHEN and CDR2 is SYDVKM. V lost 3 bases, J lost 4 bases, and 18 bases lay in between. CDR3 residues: CASSFQGRSPNNEKLFF. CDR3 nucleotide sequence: TGTGCCAGCAGTTTTCAGGGCAGGTCGCCGAATAATGAAAAACTGTTTTTT.

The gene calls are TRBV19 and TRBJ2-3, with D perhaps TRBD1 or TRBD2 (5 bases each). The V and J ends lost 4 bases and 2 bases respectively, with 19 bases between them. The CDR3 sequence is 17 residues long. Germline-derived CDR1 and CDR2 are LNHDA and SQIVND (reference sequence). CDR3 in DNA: TGTGCCAGTAGTACCCAGACGGGGAGAGGGGCCACAGATACGCAGTATTTT. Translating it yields CASSTQTGRGATDTQYF.

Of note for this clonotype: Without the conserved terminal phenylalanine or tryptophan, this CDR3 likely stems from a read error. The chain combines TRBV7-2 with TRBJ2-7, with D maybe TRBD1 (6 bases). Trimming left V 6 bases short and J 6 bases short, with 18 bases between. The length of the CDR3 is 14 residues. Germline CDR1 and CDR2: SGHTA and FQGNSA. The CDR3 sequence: CASRRQGLVFEQYL. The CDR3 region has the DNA TGTGCCAGCAGACGGCAGGGGCTTGTTTTCGAGCAGTACTTA.

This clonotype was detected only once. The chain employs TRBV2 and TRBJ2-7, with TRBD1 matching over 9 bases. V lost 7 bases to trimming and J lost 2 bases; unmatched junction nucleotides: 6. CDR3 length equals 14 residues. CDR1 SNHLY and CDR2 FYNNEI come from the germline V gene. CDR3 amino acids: CASTQGQGTYEQYF. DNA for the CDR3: TGTGCCAGCACCCAGGGACAGGGTACCTACGAGCAGTACTTC.

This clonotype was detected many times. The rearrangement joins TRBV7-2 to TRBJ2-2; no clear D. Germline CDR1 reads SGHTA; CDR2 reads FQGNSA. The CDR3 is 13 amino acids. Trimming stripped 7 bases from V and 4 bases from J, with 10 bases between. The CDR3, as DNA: TGTGCCAGCAACTTCCTTCTCACCGGGGAGCTGTTTTTT. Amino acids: CASNFLLTGELFF. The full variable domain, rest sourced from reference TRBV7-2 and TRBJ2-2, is GAGVSQSPSNKVTEKGKDVELRCDPISGHTALYWYRQSLGQGLEFLIYFQGNSAPDKSGLPSDRFSAERTGGSVSTLTIQRTQQEDSAVYLCASNFLLTGELFFGEGSRLTVL.

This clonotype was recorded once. The CDR3: CASSGDTGELFF. CDR3 nucleotide sequence: TGTGCCAGCAGCGGTGACACCGGGGAGCTGTTTTTT. The chain couples TRBV9 to TRBJ2-2, with D hard to call. Trimming removed 3 bases from V and 3 bases from J, with 3 bases in between. There are 12 residues in the CDR3. The germline V gene encodes CDR1 SGDLS and CDR2 YYNGEE.

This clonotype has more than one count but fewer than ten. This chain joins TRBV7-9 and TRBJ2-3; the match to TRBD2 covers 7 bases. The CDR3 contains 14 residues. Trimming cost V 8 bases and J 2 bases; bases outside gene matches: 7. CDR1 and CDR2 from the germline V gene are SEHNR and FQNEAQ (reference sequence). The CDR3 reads CASRGVLSTDTQYF. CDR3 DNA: TGTGCCAGCCGGGGGGTCCTCTCCACAGATACGCAGTATTTT. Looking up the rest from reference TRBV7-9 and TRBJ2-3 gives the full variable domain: DTGVSQNPRHKITKRGQNVTFRCDPISEHNRLYWYRQTLGQGPEFLTYFQNEAQLEKSRLLSDRFSAERPKGSFSTLEIQRTEQGDSAMYLCASRGVLSTDTQYFGPGTRLTVL.

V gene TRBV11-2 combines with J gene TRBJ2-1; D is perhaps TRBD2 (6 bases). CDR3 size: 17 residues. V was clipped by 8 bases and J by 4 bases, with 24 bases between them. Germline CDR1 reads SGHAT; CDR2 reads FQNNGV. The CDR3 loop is CASRRVPQEKGYNEQFF. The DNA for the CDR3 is TGTGCCAGCCGGAGGGTACCTCAGGAAAAAGGATACAATGAGCAGTTCTTC.

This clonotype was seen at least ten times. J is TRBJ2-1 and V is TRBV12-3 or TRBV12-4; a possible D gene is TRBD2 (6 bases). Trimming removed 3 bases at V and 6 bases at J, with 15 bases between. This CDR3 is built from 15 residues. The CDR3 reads CASSFLAGLSNEQFF. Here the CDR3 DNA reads TGTGCCAGCAGTTTTCTCGCGGGACTCAGCAATGAGCAGTTCTTC.

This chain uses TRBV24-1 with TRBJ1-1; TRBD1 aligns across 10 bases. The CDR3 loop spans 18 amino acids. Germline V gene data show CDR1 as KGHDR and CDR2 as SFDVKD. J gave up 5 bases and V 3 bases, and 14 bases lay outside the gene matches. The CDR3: CATSDIGQGVMVDTEAFF. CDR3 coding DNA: TGTGCCACCAGTGATATCGGACAGGGGGTCATGGTGGATACTGAAGCTTTCTTT.